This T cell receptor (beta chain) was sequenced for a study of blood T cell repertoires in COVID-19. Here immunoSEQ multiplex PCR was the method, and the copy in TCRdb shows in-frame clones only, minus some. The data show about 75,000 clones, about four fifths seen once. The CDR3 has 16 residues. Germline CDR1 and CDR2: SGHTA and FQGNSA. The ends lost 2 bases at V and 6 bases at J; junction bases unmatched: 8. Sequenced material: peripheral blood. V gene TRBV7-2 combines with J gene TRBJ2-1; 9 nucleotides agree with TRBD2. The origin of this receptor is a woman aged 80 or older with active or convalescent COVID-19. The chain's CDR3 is CASSLFGRGGSNEQFF. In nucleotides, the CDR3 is TGTGCCAGCAGCTTATTCGGGCGGGGGGGCTCCAATGAGCAGTTCTTC.